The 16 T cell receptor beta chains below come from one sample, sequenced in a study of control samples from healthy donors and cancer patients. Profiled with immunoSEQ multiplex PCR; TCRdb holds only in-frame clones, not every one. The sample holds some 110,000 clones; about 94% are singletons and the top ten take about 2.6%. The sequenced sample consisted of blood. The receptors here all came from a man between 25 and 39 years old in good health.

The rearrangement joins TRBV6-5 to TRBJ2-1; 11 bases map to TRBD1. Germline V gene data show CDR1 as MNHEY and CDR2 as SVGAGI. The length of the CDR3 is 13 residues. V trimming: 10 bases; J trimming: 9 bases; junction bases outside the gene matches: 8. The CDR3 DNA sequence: TGTGCCAATCGGGACAGGGGGAACGGTGAGCAGTTCTTC. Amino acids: CANRDRGNGEQFF.

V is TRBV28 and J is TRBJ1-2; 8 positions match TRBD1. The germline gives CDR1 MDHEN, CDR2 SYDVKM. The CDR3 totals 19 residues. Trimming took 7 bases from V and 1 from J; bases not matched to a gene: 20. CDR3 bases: TGTGCCAGCACTAAATTGGGCGGCAGGGGGCGTTGGGGTAACTATGGCTACACCTTC. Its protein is CASTKLGGRGRWGNYGYTF.

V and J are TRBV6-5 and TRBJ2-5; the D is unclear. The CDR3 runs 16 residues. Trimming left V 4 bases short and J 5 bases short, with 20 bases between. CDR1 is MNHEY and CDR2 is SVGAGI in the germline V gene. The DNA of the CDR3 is TGTGCCAGCAGTTCGACCGGTGGCCAACCCACGGAGACCCAGTACTTC. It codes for CASSSTGGQPTETQYF.

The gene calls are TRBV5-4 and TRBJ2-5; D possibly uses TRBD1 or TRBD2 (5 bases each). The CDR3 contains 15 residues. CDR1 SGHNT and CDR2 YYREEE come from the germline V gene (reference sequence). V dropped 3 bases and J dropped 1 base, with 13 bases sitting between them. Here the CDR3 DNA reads TGTGCCAGCAGCTCGGGGCAGAGGGGCCAAGAGACCCAGTACTTC. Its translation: CASSSGQRGQETQYF.

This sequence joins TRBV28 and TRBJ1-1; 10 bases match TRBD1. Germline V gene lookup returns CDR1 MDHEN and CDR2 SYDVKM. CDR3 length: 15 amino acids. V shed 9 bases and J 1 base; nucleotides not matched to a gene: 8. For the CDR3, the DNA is TGTGCCAGTCCGGCGGACAGGGGGTGGAACACTGAAGCTTTCTTT. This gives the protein CASPADRGWNTEAFF.

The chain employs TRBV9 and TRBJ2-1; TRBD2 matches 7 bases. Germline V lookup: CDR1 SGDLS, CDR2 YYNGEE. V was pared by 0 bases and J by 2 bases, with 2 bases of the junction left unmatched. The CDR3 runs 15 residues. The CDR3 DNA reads TGTGCCAGCAGCGTAGACAGCGGGACCTACAATGAGCAGTTCTTC. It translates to CASSVDSGTYNEQFF. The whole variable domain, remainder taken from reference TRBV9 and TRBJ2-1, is DSGVTQTPKHLITATGQRVTLRCSPRSGDLSVYWYQQSLDQGLQFLIQYYNGEERAKGNILERFSAQQFPDLHSELNLSSLELGDSALYFCASSVDSGTYNEQFFGPGTRLTVL.

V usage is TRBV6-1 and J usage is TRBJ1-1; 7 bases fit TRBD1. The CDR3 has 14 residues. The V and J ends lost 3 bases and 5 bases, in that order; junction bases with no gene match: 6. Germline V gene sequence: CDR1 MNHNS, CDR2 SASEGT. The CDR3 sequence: CASSERAGGTEAFF. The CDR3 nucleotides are TGTGCCAGCAGTGAGAGGGCAGGGGGAACTGAAGCTTTCTTT.

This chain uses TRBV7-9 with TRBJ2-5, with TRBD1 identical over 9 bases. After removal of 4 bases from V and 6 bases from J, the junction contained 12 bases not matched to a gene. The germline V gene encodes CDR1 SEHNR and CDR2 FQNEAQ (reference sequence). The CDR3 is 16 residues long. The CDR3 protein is CASSWLEDRGLKTQYF. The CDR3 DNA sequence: TGTGCCAGCAGCTGGCTGGAGGACAGGGGCCTTAAGACCCAGTACTTC. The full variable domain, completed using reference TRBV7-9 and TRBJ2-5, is DTGVSQNPRHKITKRGQNVTFRCDPISEHNRLYWYRQTLGQGPEFLTYFQNEAQLEKSRLLSDRFSAERPKGSFSTLEIQRTEQGDSAMYLCASSWLEDRGLKTQYFGPGTRLLVL.

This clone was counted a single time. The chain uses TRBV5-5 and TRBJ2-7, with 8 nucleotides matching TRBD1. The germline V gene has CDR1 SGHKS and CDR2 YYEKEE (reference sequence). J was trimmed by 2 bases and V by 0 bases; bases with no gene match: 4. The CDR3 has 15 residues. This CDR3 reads CASSLGATGAYEQYF. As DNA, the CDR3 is TGTGCCAGCAGCTTGGGCGCGACAGGGGCCTACGAGCAGTACTTC. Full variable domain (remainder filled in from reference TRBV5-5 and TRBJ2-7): DAGVTQSPTHLIKTRGQQVTLRCSPISGHKSVSWYQQVLGQGPQFIFQYYEKEERGRGNFPDRFSARQFPNYSSELNVNALLLGDSALYLCASSLGATGAYEQYFGPGTRLTVT.

The CDR3 nucleotides are TGTGCCATCAGTGAGTCGAGTTGGGGAGACAGAGCTAACTATGGCTACACCTTC. Protein sequence: CAISESSWGDRANYGYTF. V is TRBV10-3 and J is TRBJ1-2, with a possible D match to TRBD1 (5 bases). V was pared by 0 bases and J by 0 bases, with 17 bases between. The CDR3 loop spans 18 amino acids. Germline-derived CDR1 and CDR2 are ENHRY and SYGVKD.

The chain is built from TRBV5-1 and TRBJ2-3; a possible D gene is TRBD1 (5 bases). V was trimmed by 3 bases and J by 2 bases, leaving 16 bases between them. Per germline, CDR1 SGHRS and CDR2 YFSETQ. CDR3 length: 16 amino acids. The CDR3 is CASSSRGQGVTDTQYF. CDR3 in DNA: TGCGCCAGCAGCTCCCGCGGTCAGGGTGTCACAGATACGCAGTATTTT.

CDR3 nucleotide sequence: TGTGCCATCAGTGGGGGACAGGGGAACACTGAAGCTTTCTTT. Translated, it gives CAISGGQGNTEAFF. The V gene is TRBV10-3, the J gene TRBJ1-1, with TRBD1 matching 9 bases. The junction had 1 base not matched to a gene; V was cut back by 4 bases and J by 1 base. This CDR3 contains 14 residues. Germline-derived CDR1 and CDR2 are ENHRY and SYGVKD.

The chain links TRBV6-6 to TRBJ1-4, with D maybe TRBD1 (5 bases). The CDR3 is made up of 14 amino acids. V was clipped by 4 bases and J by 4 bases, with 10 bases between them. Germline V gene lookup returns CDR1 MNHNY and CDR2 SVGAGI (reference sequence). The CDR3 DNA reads TGTGCCAGCAGTTTTAGGGGCGTTAATGAAAAACTGTTTTTT. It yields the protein CASSFRGVNEKLFF.

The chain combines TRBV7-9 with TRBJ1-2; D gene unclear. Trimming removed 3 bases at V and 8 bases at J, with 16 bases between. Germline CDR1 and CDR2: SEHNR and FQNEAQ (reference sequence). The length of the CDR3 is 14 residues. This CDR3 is CASSLARTTFGYTF. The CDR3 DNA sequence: TGTGCCAGCAGCTTGGCTCGGACCACGTTCGGCTACACCTTC.

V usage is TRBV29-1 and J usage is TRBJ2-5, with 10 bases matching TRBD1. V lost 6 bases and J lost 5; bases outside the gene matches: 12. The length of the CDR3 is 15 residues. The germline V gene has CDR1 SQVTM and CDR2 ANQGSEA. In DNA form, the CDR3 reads TGCAGCGTGACTGTGGGGGGACAGGGGAAGGAGACCCAGTACTTC. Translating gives CSVTVGGQGKETQYF.

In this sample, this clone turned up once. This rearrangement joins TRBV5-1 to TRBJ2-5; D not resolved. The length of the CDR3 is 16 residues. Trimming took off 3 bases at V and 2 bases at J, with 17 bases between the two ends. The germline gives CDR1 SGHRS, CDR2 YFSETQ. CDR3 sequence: CASSSVRASLQETQYF. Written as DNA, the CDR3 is TGCGCCAGCAGCTCCGTCCGGGCCTCCCTACAAGAGACCCAGTACTTC. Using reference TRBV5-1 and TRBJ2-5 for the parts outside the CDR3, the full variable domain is KAGVTQTPRYLIKTRGQQVTLSCSPISGHRSVSWYQQTPGQGLQFLFEYFSETQRNKGNFPGRFSGRQFSNSRSEMNVSTLELGDSALYLCASSSVRASLQETQYFGPGTRLLVL.